These 25 T cell receptor beta chains originate from one sample sequenced in a study of blood T cell repertoires in COVID-19. Here immunoSEQ multiplex PCR was the method, and the copy in TCRdb shows in-frame clones only, minus some. This sample carries 70,000 to 100,000 clones, about nine tenths of them seen once, and the ten largest clones take nearly 45%. Sequenced material: peripheral blood. The receptors stem from a human donor in a cohort sampled during active COVID-19.

This clone appeared once. The rearrangement links TRBV5-1 to TRBJ1-6; a weak D match, TRBD1 (6 bases). V dropped 7 bases and J dropped 7 bases, with 18 bases sitting between them. The germline gives CDR1 SGHRS, CDR2 YFSETQ. The length of the CDR3 is 15 residues. The CDR3 region is CASHRDNRNNSPLHF. In nucleotides, the CDR3 is TGCGCCAGCCACCGGGACAATAGGAACAATTCACCCCTCCACTTT.

CDR3: CASKRDRGRQPQHF. In nucleotides, the CDR3 is TGTGCCAGTAAAAGGGACAGGGGTAGGCAGCCCCAGCATTTT. The genes are TRBV19 and TRBJ1-5, with 10 nucleotides matching TRBD1. CDR3 length: 14 amino acids. The ends lost 7 bases at V and 7 bases at J; junction bases unmatched: 7. Germline V gene sequence: CDR1 LNHDA, CDR2 SQIVND (reference sequence).

The J gene is TRBJ2-7, the V gene TRBV3-1 (or the pseudogene TRBV3-2); no clear D. CDR3 length equals 12 residues. V lost 5 bases to trimming and J lost 4 bases, with 9 bases between them. Germline loops: CDR1 LGHDT, CDR2 YNNKEL (reference sequence). The CDR3 loop is CASSSNWYEQYF. The CDR3 coding sequence is TGTGCCAGCAGCTCGAACTGGTACGAGCAGTACTTC.

This chain joins TRBV19 and TRBJ1-3; D gene unclear. Germline lookup yields CDR1 LNHDA and CDR2 SQIVND (reference sequence). V lost 6 bases to trimming and J lost 4 bases, with 13 bases between them. The CDR3 sequence is 14 residues long. CDR3 in DNA: TGTGCCAGTAGCACACGGATGGAGGGAAACACCATATATTTT. Translating gives CASSTRMEGNTIYF.

The rearrangement uses TRBV24-1 and TRBJ2-3, with 7 bases fitting TRBD2. Trimming took 6 bases from V and 0 from J; bases not matched to a gene: 14. The germline V gene encodes CDR1 KGHDR and CDR2 SFDVKD. The CDR3 covers 18 residues. CDR3 sequence reads: CATSLTRGGITSTDTQYF. CDR3 in DNA: TGTGCCACCAGTTTAACTCGCGGGGGAATAACTAGCACAGATACGCAGTATTTT.

V is TRBV11-2 and J is TRBJ1-5; D perhaps matches TRBD1 (6 bases). V gave up 0 bases and J gave up 6 bases, with 15 bases separating them. This CDR3 has 16 amino acids. Per the germline V gene, CDR1 is SGHAT and CDR2 is FQNNGV. The CDR3: CASSLDQGKVIQPQHF. Here the CDR3 DNA reads TGTGCCAGCAGCTTAGATCAGGGGAAAGTTATTCAGCCCCAGCATTTT. Full variable domain (outside the CDR3, taken from reference TRBV11-2 and TRBJ1-5): EAGVAQSPRYKIIEKRQSVAFWCNPISGHATLYWYQQILGQGPKLLIQFQNNGVVDDSQLPKDRFSAERLKGVDSTLKIQPAKLEDSAVYLCASSLDQGKVIQPQHFGDGTRLSIL.

The chain has TRBV19 and TRBJ2-3, with TRBD1 matching 9 bases. The CDR3 is made up of 13 amino acids. CDR1 is LNHDA, CDR2 SQIVND, per germline (reference sequence). J was trimmed by 5 bases and V by 4 bases; bases with no gene match: 1. CDR3 loop: CASSTDRGDTQYF. In nucleotides, the CDR3 is TGTGCCAGTAGTACGGACAGGGGAGATACGCAGTATTTT.

The chain recombines TRBV5-4 with TRBJ2-7; no firm D call. The CDR3 runs 12 residues. The V gene lost 0 bases and the J gene lost 5 bases, with 6 bases spanning the gap. Germline CDR1 SGHNT, CDR2 YYREEE (reference sequence). CDR3: CASSLDEDEQYF. In DNA form, the CDR3 reads TGTGCCAGCAGCTTGGATGAGGACGAGCAGTACTTC.

The gene calls are TRBV28 and TRBJ2-7; 9 positions agree with TRBD2. The V gene end was trimmed by 6 bases and the J gene end by 2 bases; junction bases not matched to a gene: 8. Germline V gene lookup returns CDR1 MDHEN and CDR2 SYDVKM. This CDR3 is 15 amino acids long. CDR3 region: CASRDLAGLTYEQYF. In DNA form, the CDR3 reads TGTGCCAGCAGGGACCTAGCGGGACTTACCTACGAGCAGTACTTC.

The chain joins TRBV7-2 to TRBJ2-1; TRBD2 matches at 10 bases. This CDR3 contains 15 residues. Losses at the gene ends were 2 bases for V and 7 bases for J; bases not matched to a gene: 5. Germline assignment: CDR1 SGHTA and CDR2 FQGNSA. CDR3 in amino acids: CASSLTSGNWNEQFF. CDR3 in DNA: TGTGCCAGCAGCTTAACTAGCGGGAATTGGAATGAGCAGTTCTTC.

The chain is built from TRBV9 and TRBJ2-7, with D possibly matching TRBD2 (6 bases). The CDR3 consists of 17 residues. The germline V gene encodes CDR1 SGDLS and CDR2 YYNGEE. V dropped 1 base and J dropped 5 bases, with 22 bases sitting between them. The CDR3 here is CASSVSRDEWGLNEQYF. The CDR3, as DNA: TGTGCCAGCAGCGTAAGCCGTGACGAATGGGGACTCAACGAGCAGTACTTC.

The genes are TRBV15 and TRBJ2-7, with 7 bases matching TRBD1. Germline V CDR1 and CDR2: LNHNV, YYDKDF (reference sequence). J lost 3 bases, V lost 5 bases, and 10 bases had no gene match. The CDR3 loop spans 15 amino acids. The CDR3: CATSPRQGASYEQYF. The CDR3, as DNA: TGTGCCACCAGCCCCCGACAGGGTGCCAGCTACGAGCAGTACTTC.

The chain is built from TRBV7-2 and TRBJ2-7; 8 bases agree with TRBD2. Germline CDR1 SGHTA, CDR2 FQGNSA. This CDR3 region has 13 residues. The ends lost 10 bases at V and 0 bases at J; junction bases unmatched: 5. CDR3 residues: CATAGGSSYEQYF. Written as DNA, the CDR3 is TGTGCCACCGCGGGGGGTAGCTCCTACGAGCAGTACTTC.

The gene calls are TRBV3-1 (or the pseudogene TRBV3-2) and TRBJ1-1, with TRBD1 identical over 7 bases. V lost 1 base and J lost 7; bases outside the gene matches: 6. CDR1 and CDR2 from the germline V gene are LGHDT and YNNKEL (reference sequence). The CDR3 spans 14 residues. CDR3 loop: CASSQGEGAGEAFF. In nucleotides, the CDR3 is TGTGCCAGCAGCCAAGGAGAGGGGGCAGGTGAAGCTTTCTTT.

This rearrangement joins TRBV6-5 to TRBJ1-2; D unclear. Trimming removed 2 bases from V and 1 base from J, with 14 bases in between. The CDR3 runs 16 residues. Germline CDR1 is MNHEY and CDR2 is SVGAGI. The DNA for the CDR3 is TGTGCCAGCAGTTACAGGCGGCTAACGATTAACTATGGCTACACCTTC. Residues: CASSYRRLTINYGYTF.

The rearrangement joins TRBV5-4 to TRBJ2-4, with 12 bases fitting TRBD2. J was trimmed by 0 bases and V by 0 bases; bases with no gene match: 4. The germline gives CDR1 SGHNT, CDR2 YYREEE (reference sequence). This CDR3 has 18 residues. CDR3 DNA sequence: TGTGCCAGCAGCTTGGGGACTAGCGGGATACTAGCCAAAAACATTCAGTACTTC. It translates to CASSLGTSGILAKNIQYF.

This rearrangement joins TRBV7-2 to TRBJ2-1; the D gene is possibly TRBD2 (6 bases). This CDR3 contains 18 residues. Germline V gene data show CDR1 as SGHTA and CDR2 as FQGNSA. Trimming pared 4 bases from V and 0 bases from J, leaving 19 bases between. CDR3 in DNA: TGTGCCAGCAGCTCCACCGGGGGAGCGGTGAGCTCCTACAATGAGCAGTTCTTC. Translating it yields CASSSTGGAVSSYNEQFF. Using reference TRBV7-2 and TRBJ2-1 for the parts outside the CDR3, the full variable domain is GAGVSQSPSNKVTEKGKDVELRCDPISGHTALYWYRQSLGQGLEFLIYFQGNSAPDKSGLPSDRFSAERTGGSVSTLTIQRTQQEDSAVYLCASSSTGGAVSSYNEQFFGPGTRLTVL.

CDR3 sequence reads: CASGLVRGRGLSEKLFF. The CDR3 region has the DNA TGTGCTAGTGGTTTGGTACGTGGACGGGGACTTAGTGAAAAACTGTTTTTT. V usage is TRBV12-5 and J usage is TRBJ1-4; D perhaps matches TRBD1 (5 bases). Germline V lookup: CDR1 LGHNT, CDR2 FRNRAP. Trimming left V 0 bases short and J 7 bases short, with 18 bases between. The CDR3 contains 17 residues.

The J gene is TRBJ2-4, the V gene TRBV19, with TRBD1 identical over 8 bases. V gave up 4 bases and J gave up 5 bases; unmatched junction bases: 4. The CDR3 contains 14 residues. The germline V gene has CDR1 LNHDA and CDR2 SQIVND (reference sequence). The DNA for the CDR3 is TGTGCCAGTAGTACAGGGGGCGAGGAAAACATTCAGTACTTC. Translated, it gives CASSTGGEENIQYF.

The V call is TRBV28, the J call TRBJ1-6, with D maybe TRBD1 (6 bases). Germline CDR1 is MDHEN and CDR2 is SYDVKM. V lost 3 bases and J lost 7, with 13 bases in between. The CDR3 extends over 15 amino acids. The CDR3 loop reads CASSFSGTTNSPLHF. CDR3 DNA: TGTGCCAGCAGTTTTAGTGGGACAACAAATTCACCCCTCCACTTT.

This sequence joins TRBV2 and TRBJ1-2; no clear D. The CDR3 spans 14 residues. Germline V gene sequence: CDR1 SNHLY, CDR2 FYNNEI. With 4 bases removed from V and 0 bases from J, the gap between germline ends came to 9 bases. CDR3 loop: CASSGSASNYGYTF. The CDR3 DNA is TGTGCCAGCAGTGGGAGCGCCTCTAACTATGGCTACACCTTC.

This rearrangement joins TRBV19 to TRBJ2-3, with D maybe TRBD1 (5 bases). V was pared by 5 bases and J by 3 bases, with 9 bases between. From germline, CDR1 is LNHDA and CDR2 SQIVND (reference sequence). This CDR3 region has 13 residues. CDR3 bases: TGTGCCAGTAGTTTCCAGGGTACAGATACGCAGTATTTT. Its protein product is CASSFQGTDTQYF.

The chain couples TRBV2 to TRBJ1-1; D unresolved. The V gene's germline CDR1 is SNHLY and CDR2 FYNNEI. V lost 6 bases and J 1 base, leaving 9 bases between the germline ends. The CDR3 is made up of 13 amino acids. The CDR3 loop reads CASSPIRNTEAFF. Written as DNA, the CDR3 is TGTGCCAGCAGCCCTATAAGGAACACTGAAGCTTTCTTT. Filled out from reference TRBV2 and TRBJ1-1, the complete variable domain reads EPEVTQTPSHQVTQMGQEVILRCVPISNHLYFYWYRQILGQKVEFLVSFYNNEISEKSEIFDDQFSVERPDGSNFTLKIRSTKLEDSAMYFCASSPIRNTEAFFGQGTRLTVV.

The rearrangement uses TRBV6-1 and TRBJ2-5, with TRBD2 matching over 10 bases. The CDR3 has 16 amino acids. Germline V gene data show CDR1 as MNHNS and CDR2 as SASEGT. V gave up 2 bases and J gave up 5 bases; unmatched junction bases: 8. CDR3 sequence: CASSELSGGALETQYF. CDR3 nucleotide sequence: TGTGCCAGCAGTGAACTAAGCGGGGGGGCCCTGGAGACCCAGTACTTC.

This clone showed up just a few times. The chain combines TRBV18 with TRBJ2-5; D remains ambiguous. CDR1 and CDR2 (germline): KGHSH, LQKENI. The ends were cut back, 0 bases at V and 5 bases at J, with 10 bases in the middle. The CDR3 loop spans 14 amino acids. CDR3: CASSPPSFRETQYF. CDR3 nucleotides: TGTGCCAGCTCACCACCTAGTTTTCGGGAGACCCAGTACTTC.